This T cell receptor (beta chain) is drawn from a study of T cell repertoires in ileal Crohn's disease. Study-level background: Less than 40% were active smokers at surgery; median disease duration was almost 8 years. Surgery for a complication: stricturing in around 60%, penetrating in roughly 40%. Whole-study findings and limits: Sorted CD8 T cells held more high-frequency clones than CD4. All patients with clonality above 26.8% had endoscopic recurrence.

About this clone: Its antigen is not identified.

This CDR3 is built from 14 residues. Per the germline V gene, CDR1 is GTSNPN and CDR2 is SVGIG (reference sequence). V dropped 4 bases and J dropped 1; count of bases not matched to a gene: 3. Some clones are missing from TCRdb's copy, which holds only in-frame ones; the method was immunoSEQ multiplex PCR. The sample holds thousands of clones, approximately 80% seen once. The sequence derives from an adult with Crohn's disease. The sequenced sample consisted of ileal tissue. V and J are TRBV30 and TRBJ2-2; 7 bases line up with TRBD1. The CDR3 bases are TGTGCCTGGAATCGACAGGGGAACACCGGGGAGCTGTTTTTT. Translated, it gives CAWNRQGNTGELFF.